This TCR beta chain appears in the sequencing data of a study of patients and donors after allogeneic stem cell transplantation. Germline CDR1 and CDR2: ENHRY and SYGVKD. CDR3 length: 13 residues. The junction had 5 bases not matched to a gene; V was cut back by 8 bases and J by 4 bases. TCRdb re-derived calls from the RT-PCR reads in MiXCR, one entry per CDR3 protein. Among 150,000 to 200,000 distinct CDR3 sequences listed, about 30% were seen once. The source is a human donor who was either an allogeneic HSCT recipient or a stem cell or donor lymphocyte infusion donor (not recorded which). It is not recorded whose cells these are; they may come from a transplant donor. Sequences were obtained from blood, either unsorted or a sorted T cell fraction (not recorded which). This chain joins TRBV10-3 and TRBJ2-5, with 9 bases lining up with TRBD1. The CDR3 region is CAIQDRGGETQYF. CDR3 bases: TGTGCCATCCAGGACAGGGGCGGAGAGACCCAGTACTTC.